A single T cell receptor beta chain is shown here with its context. Antigen: not known. The data originate from a study of T-cell memory formation after mild COVID-19. V trimming: 3 bases; J trimming: 9 bases; junction bases outside the gene matches: 4. Germline loops: CDR1 DFQATT, CDR2 SNEGSKA (reference sequence). The CDR3 is made up of 12 amino acids. TCRdb re-called the 5' RACE reads with MiXCR, one entry per CDR3 protein. Among around 320,000 distinct CDR3 sequences listed, around 19% were seen once. General observations from the study: Mainly in CM and EM were contracting CD4+ clones; CD8+ were in EMRA.

Sequenced sample: PBMCs or a T cell subset sorted from them (not recorded which). The source is a man in his late teens or twenties who had mild COVID-19 (a few samples of this study predate the infection). Cell type and time point are not known. The V call is TRBV20-1, the J call TRBJ2-1; TRBD2 agrees at 8 bases. CDR3 sequence reads: CSASRTSLEQFF. The CDR3 coding sequence is TGCAGTGCTAGTAGGACTAGCCTTGAGCAGTTCTTC.